Below, 16 T cell receptor beta chains from the same sample are listed, as sequenced in a study of Ad26.COV2.S vaccination and SARS-CoV-2 variants. Sequencing used immunoSEQ multiplex PCR; TCRdb keeps in-frame clones, though not all of them. Among 300,000 to 400,000 clones, about nine tenths were seen once, and the ten largest hold roughly 3.6%. Treatment meaning: some 20 received Ad26.COV2.S at low or high dose, single or two shots; 5 received placebo; per-sample allocation not given. Material that was analyzed had been drawn on day 63 after the first vaccine or placebo injection. The sequences come from peripheral blood, collected in a trial of Ad26.COV2.S vaccine versus placebo. The receptors here all came from a person aged 18 to 65 who received the Ad26.COV2.S COVID-19 vaccine or a placebo.

This clone occurred a few times. The chain combines TRBV6-5 with TRBJ1-4; D may be TRBD1 (5 bases). The CDR3 has 13 amino acids. The germline gives CDR1 MNHEY, CDR2 SVGAGI. V lost 6 bases to trimming and J lost 6 bases, with 11 bases between them. CDR3 nucleotides: TGTGCCAGCAGGTATCCGGGGCATGAAAAACTGTTTTTT. It yields the protein CASRYPGHEKLFF.

This clone was picked up one time. This CDR3 reads CASSLVGDTQYF. For the CDR3, the DNA is TGTGCCAGCAGCTTGGTTGGGGATACGCAGTATTTT. The V and J genes are TRBV5-6 and TRBJ2-3; D uncertain. The ends were cut back, 0 bases at V and 6 bases at J, with 5 bases in the middle. This CDR3 has 12 residues. Germline assignment: CDR1 SGHDT and CDR2 YYEEEE.

This chain uses TRBV5-1 with TRBJ1-1; 10 bases map to TRBD1. Trimming removed 0 bases from V and 4 bases from J; junction bases left unmatched: 3. CDR1 SGHRS and CDR2 YFSETQ come from the germline V gene. This CDR3 region has 15 residues. Here the CDR3 DNA reads TGCGCCAGCAGCTTGGGCGGACAGGGGGGCACTGAAGCTTTCTTT. Translation: CASSLGGQGGTEAFF.

The genes are TRBV6-5 and TRBJ2-7; D may correspond to TRBD1 or TRBD2 (5 bases each). The CDR3 contains 12 residues. The germline gives CDR1 MNHEY, CDR2 SVGAGI. The germline V and J ends were trimmed by 8 bases and 1 base, with 9 bases remaining between them. The CDR3 here is CASSGPSYEQYF. The CDR3 coding sequence is TGTGCCAGCTCGGGGCCATCCTACGAGCAGTACTTC.

The rearrangement links TRBV6-5 to TRBJ2-1, with 10 bases aligning to TRBD2. The CDR3 runs to 16 residues. The germline V gene encodes CDR1 MNHEY and CDR2 SVGAGI. Trimming cost V 2 bases and J 4 bases; bases outside gene matches: 5. CDR3 sequence: CASSYRSGGEYNEQFF. The CDR3 DNA sequence: TGTGCCAGCAGTTACCGAAGCGGGGGGGAATACAATGAGCAGTTCTTC.

The rearrangement links TRBV15 to TRBJ2-6; D is undetermined. Looked up from germline, CDR1 is LNHNV and CDR2 is YYDKDF (reference sequence). The CDR3 runs 16 residues. V was pared by 3 bases and J by 0 bases, with 9 bases between. CDR3: CATSSFQFSGANVLTF. In DNA, the CDR3 is TGTGCCACCAGCAGTTTCCAGTTCTCTGGGGCCAACGTCCTGACTTTC.

The chain uses TRBV2 and TRBJ2-7; no clear D gene. Deletions cut 6 bases from V and 9 bases from J, with 21 bases between. This CDR3 spans 14 amino acids. Germline V gene sequence: CDR1 SNHLY, CDR2 FYNNEI. CDR3 sequence (DNA): TGTGCCAGCAGAGCCGACGGATACCTACGAGGGCAGTACTTC. As protein: CASRADGYLRGQYF. The full variable domain, completed using reference TRBV2 and TRBJ2-7, is EPEVTQTPSHQVTQMGQEVILRCVPISNHLYFYWYRQILGQKVEFLVSFYNNEISEKSEIFDDQFSVERPDGSNFTLKIRSTKLEDSAMYFCASRADGYLRGQYFGPGTRLTVT.

The chain links TRBV6-5 to TRBJ2-5; possibly TRBD1 for D (5 bases). The CDR3 consists of 13 residues. Trimming cost V 7 bases and J 5 bases, with 14 bases left between them. Germline V gene sequence: CDR1 MNHEY, CDR2 SVGAGI. For the CDR3, the DNA is TGTGCCAGCACGAAGGGGAATGAGGAGACCCAGTACTTC. This codes for CASTKGNEETQYF.

The gene calls are TRBV24-1 and TRBJ2-3; possibly TRBD1 for D (6 bases). This CDR3 has 14 amino acids. The V gene's germline CDR1 is KGHDR and CDR2 SFDVKD. V was shortened by 4 bases and J by 2 bases, with 9 bases between the two germline ends. CDR3 nucleotide sequence: TGTGCCACCAGTGAAACAGGGAACACAGATACGCAGTATTTT. The encoded protein is CATSETGNTDTQYF.

This sequence joins TRBV3-1 (or the pseudogene TRBV3-2) and TRBJ2-5; the D gene is possibly TRBD1 (5 bases). The CDR3 is 16 residues long. V lost 2 bases and J 1 base, leaving 14 bases between the germline ends. CDR1 LGHDT and CDR2 YNNKEL come from the germline V gene (reference sequence). DNA of the CDR3: TGTGCCAGCAGCCAAACCCCAGGGCCCCTCCAAGAGACCCAGTACTTC. The encoded protein is CASSQTPGPLQETQYF.

The chain recombines TRBV6-2 or TRBV6-3 with TRBJ1-2; D uncertain. V lost 5 bases to trimming and J lost 8 bases, with 15 bases between them. The CDR3 runs to 13 residues. Germline V lookup: CDR1 MNHEY, CDR2 SVGEGT. CDR3 sequence reads: CASSGEVILGYTF. The CDR3 bases are TGTGCCAGCAGTGGGGAGGTTATCTTGGGCTACACCTTC.

The chain has TRBV6-5 and TRBJ2-3, with D unclear. Trimming shortened V by 6 bases and J by 0 bases, and 7 bases separated the two germline ends. Germline V CDR1 and CDR2: MNHEY, SVGAGI. The CDR3 is 13 residues long. The CDR3 DNA follows: TGTGCCAGCAGAACCCCTAGCACAGATACGCAGTATTTT. Protein product: CASRTPSTDTQYF.

The rearrangement joins TRBV7-9 to TRBJ1-6, with D maybe TRBD1 (5 bases). V lost 5 bases to trimming and J lost 9 bases, with 14 bases between them. CDR3 size: 14 residues. Germline V CDR1 and CDR2: SEHNR, FQNEAQ (reference sequence). The CDR3 DNA is TGTGCCAGCAGCGGCAGCAGGGTTCTTTCACCCCTCCACTTT. This sequence encodes CASSGSRVLSPLHF.

The chain has TRBV5-1 and TRBJ2-7; possibly TRBD2 for D (5 bases). Trimming pared 7 bases from V and 0 bases from J, leaving 14 bases between. The CDR3 consists of 14 residues. Germline CDR1 is SGHRS and CDR2 is YFSETQ. In DNA, the CDR3 is TGCGCCAGCCAAGTAGGCGGGCCCTCCTACGAGCAGTACTTC. This sequence encodes CASQVGGPSYEQYF.

The V gene is TRBV5-4, the J gene TRBJ1-2; 12 positions match TRBD1. Germline assignment: CDR1 SGHNT and CDR2 YYREEE (reference sequence). The CDR3 contains 19 residues. V shed 1 base and J 4 bases; nucleotides not matched to a gene: 14. CDR3 sequence reads: CASSLPPSGTGGVGYGYTF. The DNA for the CDR3 is TGTGCCAGCAGCTTGCCACCCTCCGGGACAGGGGGCGTAGGCTATGGCTACACCTTC.

The CDR3 DNA is TGCGCCAGCAGCCCTCCCCAACTCGACGACATTCAGTACTTC. Amino acid sequence: CASSPPQLDDIQYF. The chain links TRBV4-1 to TRBJ2-4; D is unresolved. The germline V gene encodes CDR1 MGHRA and CDR2 YSYEKL. This CDR3 comprises 14 residues. The V and J ends lost 4 bases and 8 bases respectively, with 15 bases between them.